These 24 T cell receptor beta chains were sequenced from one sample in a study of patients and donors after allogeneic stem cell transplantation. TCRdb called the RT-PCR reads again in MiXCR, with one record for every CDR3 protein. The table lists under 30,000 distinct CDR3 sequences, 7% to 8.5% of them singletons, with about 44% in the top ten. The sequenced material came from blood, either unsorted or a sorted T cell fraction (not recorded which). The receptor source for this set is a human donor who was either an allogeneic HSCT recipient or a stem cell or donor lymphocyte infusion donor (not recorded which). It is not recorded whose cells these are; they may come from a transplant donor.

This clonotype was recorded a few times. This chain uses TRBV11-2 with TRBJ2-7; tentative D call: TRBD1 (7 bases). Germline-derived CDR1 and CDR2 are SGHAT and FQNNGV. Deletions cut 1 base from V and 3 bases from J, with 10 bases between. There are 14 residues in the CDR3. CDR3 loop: CASSLAQGGYEQYF. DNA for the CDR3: TGTGCCAGCAGCTTAGCCCAGGGGGGCTACGAGCAGTACTTC. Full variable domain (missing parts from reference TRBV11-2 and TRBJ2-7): EAGVAQSPRYKIIEKRQSVAFWCNPISGHATLYWYQQILGQGPKLLIQFQNNGVVDDSQLPKDRFSAERLKGVDSTLKIQPAKLEDSAVYLCASSLAQGGYEQYFGPGTRLTVT.

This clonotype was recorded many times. The chain's CDR3 is CASSLEMNTEAFF. The CDR3 DNA is TGTGCCAGCAGCTTGGAAATGAACACTGAAGCTTTCTTT. V gene TRBV5-6 combines with J gene TRBJ1-1; D is ambiguous. Trimming shortened V by 0 bases and J by 0 bases, and 3 bases separated the two germline ends. The CDR3 runs 13 residues. Germline V gene sequence: CDR1 SGHDT, CDR2 YYEEEE.

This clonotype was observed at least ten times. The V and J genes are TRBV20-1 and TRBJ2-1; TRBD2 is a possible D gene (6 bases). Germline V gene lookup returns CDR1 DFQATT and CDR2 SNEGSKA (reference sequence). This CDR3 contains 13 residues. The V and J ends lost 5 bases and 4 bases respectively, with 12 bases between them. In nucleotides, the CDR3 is TGCAGTGCTCCTAGCGTGGGGTACAATGAGCAGTTCTTC. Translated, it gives CSAPSVGYNEQFF.

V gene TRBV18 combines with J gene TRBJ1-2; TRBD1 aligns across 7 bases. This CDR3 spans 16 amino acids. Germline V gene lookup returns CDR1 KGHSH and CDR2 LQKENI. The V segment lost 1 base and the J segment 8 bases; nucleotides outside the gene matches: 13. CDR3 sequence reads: CASSPLGQVIVGGYTF. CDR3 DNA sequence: TGTGCCAGCTCACCACTAGGACAGGTGATAGTAGGGGGCTACACCTTC.

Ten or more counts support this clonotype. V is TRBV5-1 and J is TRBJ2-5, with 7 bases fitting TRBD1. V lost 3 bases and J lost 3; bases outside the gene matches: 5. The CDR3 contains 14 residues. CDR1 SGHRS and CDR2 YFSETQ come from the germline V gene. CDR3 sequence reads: CASSSAGTEETQYF. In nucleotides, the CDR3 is TGCGCCAGCAGCTCCGCCGGGACAGAAGAGACCCAGTACTTC.

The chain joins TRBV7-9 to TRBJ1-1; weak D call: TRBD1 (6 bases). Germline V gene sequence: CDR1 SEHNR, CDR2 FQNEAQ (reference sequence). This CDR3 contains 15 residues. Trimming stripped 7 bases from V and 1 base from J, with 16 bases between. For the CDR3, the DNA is TGTGCCAGCATCCCTCGGGCCAGGGGGAACACTGAAGCTTTCTTT. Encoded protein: CASIPRARGNTEAFF.

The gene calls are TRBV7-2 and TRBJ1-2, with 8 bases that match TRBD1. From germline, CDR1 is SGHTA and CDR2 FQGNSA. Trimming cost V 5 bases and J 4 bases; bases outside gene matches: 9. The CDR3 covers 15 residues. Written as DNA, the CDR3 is TGTGCCAGCAGCCCCGCCTGGGACAGGATCTATGGCTACACCTTC. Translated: CASSPAWDRIYGYTF.

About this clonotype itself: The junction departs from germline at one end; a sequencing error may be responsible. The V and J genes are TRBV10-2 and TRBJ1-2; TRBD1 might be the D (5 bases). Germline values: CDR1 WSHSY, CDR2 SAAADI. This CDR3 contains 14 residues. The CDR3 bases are TGCGCCAGCAGTGTGGGGGACGGTTTCTATGACTACACCTTC. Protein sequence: CASSVGDGFYDYTF.

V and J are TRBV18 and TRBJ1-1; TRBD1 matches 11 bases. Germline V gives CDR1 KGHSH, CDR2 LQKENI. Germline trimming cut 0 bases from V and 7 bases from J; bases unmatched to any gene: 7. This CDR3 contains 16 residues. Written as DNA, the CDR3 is TGTGCCAGCTCACCACCCTCCCTGGGACAGGGGGGTGAAGCTTTCTTT. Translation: CASSPPSLGQGGEAFF.

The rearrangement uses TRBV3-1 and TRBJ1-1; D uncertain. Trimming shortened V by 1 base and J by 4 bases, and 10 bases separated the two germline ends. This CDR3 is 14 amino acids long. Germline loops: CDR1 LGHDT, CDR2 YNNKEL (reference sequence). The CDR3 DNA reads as TGTGCCAGCAGCCAAGTAATGGGGAGCACTGAAGCTTTCTTT. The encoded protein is CASSQVMGSTEAFF.

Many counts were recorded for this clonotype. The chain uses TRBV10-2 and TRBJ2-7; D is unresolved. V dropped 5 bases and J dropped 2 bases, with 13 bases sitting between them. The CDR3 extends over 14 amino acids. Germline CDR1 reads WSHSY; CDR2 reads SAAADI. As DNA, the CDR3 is TGCGCCAGCAGTAGGAGTCTTCTGGCCTACGAGCAGTACTTC. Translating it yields CASSRSLLAYEQYF.

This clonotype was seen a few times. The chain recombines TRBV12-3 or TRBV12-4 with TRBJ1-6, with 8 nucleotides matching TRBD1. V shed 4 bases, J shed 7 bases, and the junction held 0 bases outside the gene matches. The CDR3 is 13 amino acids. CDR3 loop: CASSWDRNSPLHF. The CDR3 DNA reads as TGTGCCAGCAGTTGGGACAGGAATTCACCCCTCCACTTT.

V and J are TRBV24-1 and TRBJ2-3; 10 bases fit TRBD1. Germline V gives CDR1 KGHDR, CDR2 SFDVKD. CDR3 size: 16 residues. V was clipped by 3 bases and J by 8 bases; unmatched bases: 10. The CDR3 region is CATSDPGQGELSTQYF. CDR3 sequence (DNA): TGTGCCACCAGTGATCCAGGACAGGGGGAATTGTCTACGCAGTATTTT.

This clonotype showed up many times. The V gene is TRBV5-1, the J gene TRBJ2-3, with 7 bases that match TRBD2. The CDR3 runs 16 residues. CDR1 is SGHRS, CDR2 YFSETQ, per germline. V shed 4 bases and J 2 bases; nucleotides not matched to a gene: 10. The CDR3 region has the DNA TGCGCCAGCAGCGTACCTAGCGGCGTCGTCACAGATACGCAGTATTTT. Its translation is CASSVPSGVVTDTQYF.

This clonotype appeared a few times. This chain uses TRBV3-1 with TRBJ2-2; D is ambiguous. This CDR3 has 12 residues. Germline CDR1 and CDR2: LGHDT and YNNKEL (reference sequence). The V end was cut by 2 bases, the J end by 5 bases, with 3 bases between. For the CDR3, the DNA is TGTGCCAGCAGCCAAACTACCGGGGAGCTGTTTTTT. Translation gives CASSQTTGELFF.

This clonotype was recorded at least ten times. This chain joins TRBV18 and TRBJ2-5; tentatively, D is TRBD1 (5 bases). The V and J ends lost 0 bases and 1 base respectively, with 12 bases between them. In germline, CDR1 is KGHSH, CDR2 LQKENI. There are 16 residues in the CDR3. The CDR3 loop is CASSPPLRQSQETQYF. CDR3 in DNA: TGTGCCAGCTCACCACCGCTGCGACAGTCCCAAGAGACCCAGTACTTC. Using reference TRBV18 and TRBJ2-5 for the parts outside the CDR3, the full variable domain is NAGVMQNPRHLVRRRGQEARLRCSPMKGHSHVYWYRQLPEEGLKFMVYLQKENIIDESGMPKERFSAEFPKEGPSILRIQQVVRGDSAAYFCASSPPLRQSQETQYFGPGTRLLVL.

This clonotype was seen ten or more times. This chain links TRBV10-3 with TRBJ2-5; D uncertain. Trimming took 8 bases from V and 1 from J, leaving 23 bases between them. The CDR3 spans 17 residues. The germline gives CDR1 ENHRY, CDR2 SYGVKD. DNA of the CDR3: TGTGCCATCCGCGGATATCTAAACGGGCGGACCCAAGAGACCCAGTACTTC. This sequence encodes CAIRGYLNGRTQETQYF.

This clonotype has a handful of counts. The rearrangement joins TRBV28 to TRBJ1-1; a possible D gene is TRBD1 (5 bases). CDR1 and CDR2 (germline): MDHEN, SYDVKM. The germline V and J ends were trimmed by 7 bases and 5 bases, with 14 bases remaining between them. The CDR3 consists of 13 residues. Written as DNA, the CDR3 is TGTGCCAGCACCCGGGGCATCGGGACTGAAGCTTTCTTT. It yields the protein CASTRGIGTEAFF.

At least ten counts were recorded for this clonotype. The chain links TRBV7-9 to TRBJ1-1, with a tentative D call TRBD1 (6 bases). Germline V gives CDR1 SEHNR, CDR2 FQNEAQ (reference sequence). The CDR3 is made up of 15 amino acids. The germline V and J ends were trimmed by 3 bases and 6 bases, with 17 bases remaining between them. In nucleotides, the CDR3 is TGTGCCAGCAGCTTGGGGGCTCTCTGGGCGTCTGAAGCTTTCTTT. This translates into CASSLGALWASEAFF.

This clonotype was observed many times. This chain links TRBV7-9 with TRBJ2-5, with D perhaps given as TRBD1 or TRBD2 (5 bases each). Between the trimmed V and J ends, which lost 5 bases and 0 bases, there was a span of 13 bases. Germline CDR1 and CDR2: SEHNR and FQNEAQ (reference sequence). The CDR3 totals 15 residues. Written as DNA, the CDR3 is TGTGCCAGCAGCCAGGGACGGTGGTACCAAGAGACCCAGTACTTC. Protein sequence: CASSQGRWYQETQYF.

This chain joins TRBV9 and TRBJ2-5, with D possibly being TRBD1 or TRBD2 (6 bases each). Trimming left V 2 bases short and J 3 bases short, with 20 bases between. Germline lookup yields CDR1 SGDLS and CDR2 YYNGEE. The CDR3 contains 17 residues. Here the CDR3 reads CASSVRTGAVVEETQYF. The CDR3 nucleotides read TGTGCCAGCAGCGTCCGGACGGGGGCAGTTGTTGAAGAGACCCAGTACTTC.

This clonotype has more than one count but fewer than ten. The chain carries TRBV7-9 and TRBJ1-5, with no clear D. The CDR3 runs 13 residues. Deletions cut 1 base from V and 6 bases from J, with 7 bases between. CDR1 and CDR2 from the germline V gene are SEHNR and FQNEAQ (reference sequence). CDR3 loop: CASSLGLIQPQHF. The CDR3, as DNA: TGTGCCAGCAGCTTAGGATTAATTCAGCCCCAGCATTTT.

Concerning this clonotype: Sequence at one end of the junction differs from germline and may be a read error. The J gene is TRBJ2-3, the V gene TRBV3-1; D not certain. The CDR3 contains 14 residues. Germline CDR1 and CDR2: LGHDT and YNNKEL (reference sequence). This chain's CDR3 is CAGSQTVAKDTQYF. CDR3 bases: TGTGCCGGCAGCCAAACTGTAGCAAAAGATACGCAGTATTTT.

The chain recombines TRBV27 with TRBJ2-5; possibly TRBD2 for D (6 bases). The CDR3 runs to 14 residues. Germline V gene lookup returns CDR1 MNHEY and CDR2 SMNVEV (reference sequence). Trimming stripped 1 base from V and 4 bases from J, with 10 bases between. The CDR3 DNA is TGTGCCAGCAGTTTATTGGGGGGTAGAGAGACCCAGTACTTC. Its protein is CASSLLGGRETQYF.